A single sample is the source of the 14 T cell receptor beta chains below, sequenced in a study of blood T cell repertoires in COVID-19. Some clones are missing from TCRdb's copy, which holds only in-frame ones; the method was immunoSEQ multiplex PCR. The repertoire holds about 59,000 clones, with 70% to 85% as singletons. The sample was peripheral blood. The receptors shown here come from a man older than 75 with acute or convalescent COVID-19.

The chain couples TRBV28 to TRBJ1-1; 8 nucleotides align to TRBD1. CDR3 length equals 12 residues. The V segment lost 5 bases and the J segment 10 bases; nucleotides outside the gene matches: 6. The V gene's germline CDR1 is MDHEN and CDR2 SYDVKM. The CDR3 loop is CASSLRDRRAFF. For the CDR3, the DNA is TGTGCCAGCAGTCTTCGGGACAGGAGAGCTTTCTTT. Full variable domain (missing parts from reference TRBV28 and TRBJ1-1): DVKVTQSSRYLVKRTGEKVFLECVQDMDHENMFWYRQDPGLGLRLIYFSYDVKMKEKGDIPEGYSVSREKKERFSLILESASTNQTSMYLCASSLRDRRAFFGQGTRLTVV.

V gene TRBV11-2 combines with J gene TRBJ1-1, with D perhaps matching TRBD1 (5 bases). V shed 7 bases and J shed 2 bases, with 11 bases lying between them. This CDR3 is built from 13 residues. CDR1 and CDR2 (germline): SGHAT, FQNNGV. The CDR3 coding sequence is TGTGCCAGCATCACAGACAGTAACACTGAAGCTTTCTTT. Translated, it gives CASITDSNTEAFF.

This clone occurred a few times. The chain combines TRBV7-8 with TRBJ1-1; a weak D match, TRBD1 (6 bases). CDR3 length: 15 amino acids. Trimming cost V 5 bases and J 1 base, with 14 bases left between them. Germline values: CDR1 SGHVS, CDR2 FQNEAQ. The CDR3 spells CASSLRGTRNTEAFF. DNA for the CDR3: TGTGCCAGCAGCCTTCGAGGGACAAGGAACACTGAAGCTTTCTTT.

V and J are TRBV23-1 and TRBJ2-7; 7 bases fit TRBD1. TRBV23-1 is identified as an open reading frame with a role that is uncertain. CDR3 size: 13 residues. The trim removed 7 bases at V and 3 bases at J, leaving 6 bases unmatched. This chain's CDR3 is CASTPGGSYEQYF. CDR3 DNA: TGCGCCAGCACCCCAGGGGGAAGCTACGAGCAGTACTTC.

CDR3 loop: CATSPDFFINQPQHF. The CDR3 region has the DNA TGTGCCACCAGCCCAGACTTTTTTATAAATCAGCCCCAGCATTTT. The rearrangement links TRBV15 to TRBJ1-5; D is uncertain. The CDR3 contains 15 residues. CDR1 and CDR2 (germline): LNHNV, YYDKDF (reference sequence). The ends were cut back, 5 bases at V and 4 bases at J, with 15 bases in the middle.

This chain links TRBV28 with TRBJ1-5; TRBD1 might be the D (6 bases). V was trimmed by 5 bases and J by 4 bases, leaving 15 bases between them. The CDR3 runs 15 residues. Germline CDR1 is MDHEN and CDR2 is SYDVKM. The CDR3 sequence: CASSPGTLRNQPQHF. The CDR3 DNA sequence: TGTGCCAGCAGTCCCGGGACATTGCGGAATCAGCCCCAGCATTTT. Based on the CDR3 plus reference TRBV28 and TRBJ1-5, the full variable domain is DVKVTQSSRYLVKRTGEKVFLECVQDMDHENMFWYRQDPGLGLRLIYFSYDVKMKEKGDIPEGYSVSREKKERFSLILESASTNQTSMYLCASSPGTLRNQPQHFGDGTRLSIL.

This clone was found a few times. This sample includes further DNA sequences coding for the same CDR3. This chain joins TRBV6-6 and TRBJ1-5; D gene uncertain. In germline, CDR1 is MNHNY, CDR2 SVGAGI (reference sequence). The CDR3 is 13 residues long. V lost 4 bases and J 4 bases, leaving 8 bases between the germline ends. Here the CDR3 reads CASSLAVNQPQHF. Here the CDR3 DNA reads TGTGCCAGCAGTTTAGCAGTTAATCAGCCCCAGCATTTT.

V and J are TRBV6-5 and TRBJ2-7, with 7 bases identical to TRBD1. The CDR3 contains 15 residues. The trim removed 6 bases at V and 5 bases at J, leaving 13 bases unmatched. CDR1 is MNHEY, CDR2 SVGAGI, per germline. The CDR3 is CASRMKGGSNHEQYF. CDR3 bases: TGTGCCAGCAGGATGAAAGGGGGCTCTAACCACGAGCAGTACTTC.

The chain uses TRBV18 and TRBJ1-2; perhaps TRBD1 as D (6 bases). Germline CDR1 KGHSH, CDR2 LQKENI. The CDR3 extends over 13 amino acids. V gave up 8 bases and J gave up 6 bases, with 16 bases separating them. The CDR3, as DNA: TGTGCCAGCACCGAACAGGGCCTGGATGGCTACACCTTC. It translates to CASTEQGLDGYTF.

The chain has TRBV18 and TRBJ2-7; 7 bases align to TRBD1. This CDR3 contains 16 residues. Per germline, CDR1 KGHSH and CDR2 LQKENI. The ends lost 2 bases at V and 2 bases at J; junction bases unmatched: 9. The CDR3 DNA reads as TGTGCCAGCTCACCAGTAGGAACAGGGGATGCCTACGAGCAGTACTTC. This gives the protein CASSPVGTGDAYEQYF.

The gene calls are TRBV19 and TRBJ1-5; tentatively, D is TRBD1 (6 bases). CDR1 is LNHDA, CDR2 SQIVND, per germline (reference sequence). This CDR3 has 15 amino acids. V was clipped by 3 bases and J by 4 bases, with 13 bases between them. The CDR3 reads CASSIPQGVNQPQHF. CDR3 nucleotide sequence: TGTGCCAGTAGTATCCCACAGGGAGTTAATCAGCCCCAGCATTTT.

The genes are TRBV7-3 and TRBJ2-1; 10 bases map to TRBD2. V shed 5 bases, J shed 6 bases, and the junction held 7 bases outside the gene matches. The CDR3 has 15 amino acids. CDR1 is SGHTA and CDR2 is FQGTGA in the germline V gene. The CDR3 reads CASSLPGTSANEQFF. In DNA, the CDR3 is TGTGCCAGCAGCCTCCCCGGGACTAGCGCCAATGAGCAGTTCTTC.

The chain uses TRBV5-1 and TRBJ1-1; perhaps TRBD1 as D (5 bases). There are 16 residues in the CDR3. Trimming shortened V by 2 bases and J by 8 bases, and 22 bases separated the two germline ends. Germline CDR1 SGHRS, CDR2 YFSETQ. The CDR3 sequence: CASSFSLPGVAAEAFF. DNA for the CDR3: TGCGCCAGCAGCTTTAGTCTTCCGGGGGTTGCAGCCGAAGCTTTCTTT.

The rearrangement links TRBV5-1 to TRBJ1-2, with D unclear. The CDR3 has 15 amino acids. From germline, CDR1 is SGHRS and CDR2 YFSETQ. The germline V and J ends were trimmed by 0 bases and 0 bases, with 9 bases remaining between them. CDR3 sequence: CASSLGSGANYGYTF. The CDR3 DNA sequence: TGCGCCAGCAGCTTGGGGTCCGGGGCTAACTATGGCTACACCTTC.